What follows are 21 T cell receptor beta chains derived from one specimen sequenced in a study of monozygotic twins with cystic fibrosis. Produced via immunoSEQ multiplex PCR; TCRdb's table is partial and in-frame only. Of approximately 33,000 clones in the sample, roughly 84% were seen once. The source material was blood. Source of these receptors: a girl aged 2-10 years with cystic fibrosis.

V is TRBV15 and J is TRBJ1-4, with no clear D. Looked up from germline, CDR1 is LNHNV and CDR2 is YYDKDF (reference sequence). The CDR3 loop spans 15 amino acids. The germline V and J ends were trimmed by 1 base and 5 bases, with 11 bases remaining between them. CDR3 coding DNA: TGTGCCACCAGCAGAGTTGCGGGGTTAAATGAAAAACTGTTTTTT. Its protein is CATSRVAGLNEKLFF.

This clone was counted a single time. CDR3 bases: TGTGCCAGCAGCCACTTCTCTAGACTACAAGAGACCCAGTACTTC. This sequence encodes CASSHFSRLQETQYF. The chain carries TRBV6-5 and TRBJ2-5; a possible D gene is TRBD2 (5 bases). CDR1 is MNHEY, CDR2 SVGAGI, per germline. V was trimmed by 6 bases and J by 2 bases, leaving 16 bases between them. The CDR3 extends over 15 amino acids.

J is TRBJ2-7 and V is TRBV27; TRBD1 agrees at 8 bases. The CDR3 length is 13 residues. Germline V lookup: CDR1 MNHEY, CDR2 SMNVEV (reference sequence). The ends lost 6 bases at V and 3 bases at J; junction bases unmatched: 4. CDR3 coding DNA: TGTGCCAGCAGACGGGACAGGAGCTACGAGCAGTACTTC. Translated, it gives CASRRDRSYEQYF.

This chain uses TRBV18 with TRBJ2-2, with D maybe TRBD1 (6 bases). The CDR3 runs to 14 residues. Germline values: CDR1 KGHSH, CDR2 LQKENI. Trimming pared 4 bases from V and 6 bases from J, leaving 12 bases between. This CDR3 is CASSRENRAGELFF. The CDR3 bases are TGTGCCAGCTCACGGGAAAACAGGGCCGGGGAGCTGTTTTTT.

The gene calls are TRBV2 and TRBJ1-2; possibly TRBD1 for D (6 bases). Trimming shortened V by 4 bases and J by 3 bases, and 15 bases separated the two germline ends. Germline CDR1 and CDR2: SNHLY and FYNNEI. The CDR3 is 15 residues long. CDR3 nucleotide sequence: TGTGCCAGCAGTGCGAGATATGGGGGCGACTATGGCTACACCTTC. This gives the protein CASSARYGGDYGYTF.

This clone was found once. The V and J genes are TRBV6-6 and TRBJ2-3; the D gene is possibly TRBD2 (5 bases). Germline V gives CDR1 MNHNY, CDR2 SVGAGI (reference sequence). This CDR3 is 13 amino acids long. The V end lost 7 bases, the J end lost 3 bases, and 11 bases lay between the germline ends. This chain's CDR3 is CASTIPGTDTQYF. DNA for the CDR3: TGTGCCAGCACGATTCCGGGGACAGATACGCAGTATTTT.

The V call is TRBV9, the J call TRBJ2-2; TRBD1 agrees at 7 bases. V dropped 1 base and J dropped 1; count of bases not matched to a gene: 4. The CDR3 totals 16 residues. Germline V gives CDR1 SGDLS, CDR2 YYNGEE. CDR3 nucleotides: TGTGCCAGCAGCGTAACGACAGGGATGAACACCGGGGAGCTGTTTTTT. Its protein product is CASSVTTGMNTGELFF.

The chain combines TRBV5-6 with TRBJ2-3; TRBD2 matches 15 bases. Germline CDR1 reads SGHDT; CDR2 reads YYEEEE. The CDR3 is made up of 16 amino acids. The V and J ends lost 4 bases and 6 bases, in that order; junction bases with no gene match: 6. The CDR3 DNA follows: TGTGCCAGCAGCATCAGGACTAGCGGGGGGGCCGATACGCAGTATTTT. It codes for CASSIRTSGGADTQYF.

This sequence joins TRBV23-1 and TRBJ1-5; the match to TRBD1 covers 9 bases. TRBV23-1 is filed as an ORF, its function uncertain. The CDR3 spans 17 residues. V dropped 0 bases and J dropped 5; count of bases not matched to a gene: 8. Here the CDR3 reads CASSQSGTGRGDQPQHF. The CDR3 nucleotides are TGCGCCAGCAGTCAATCCGGGACAGGGAGAGGCGATCAGCCCCAGCATTTT.

This chain joins TRBV5-1 and TRBJ2-1; tentative D call: TRBD1 (5 bases). The CDR3 contains 15 residues. CDR1 is SGHRS and CDR2 is YFSETQ in the germline V gene. V was cut by 0 bases and J by 0 bases, with 7 bases left in between. In DNA, the CDR3 is TGCGCCAGCAGCTTGGAAGGGGCCTCCTACAATGAGCAGTTCTTC. Protein product: CASSLEGASYNEQFF.

This chain joins TRBV19 and TRBJ2-1; 8 bases map to TRBD2. J was trimmed by 4 bases and V by 6 bases; bases with no gene match: 8. Germline values: CDR1 LNHDA, CDR2 SQIVND (reference sequence). This CDR3 is built from 15 residues. The CDR3 loop reads CASRNAGGRYNEQFF. The CDR3 bases are TGTGCCAGTAGAAATGCGGGGGGACGTTACAATGAGCAGTTCTTC. Full variable domain (missing parts from reference TRBV19 and TRBJ2-1): DGGITQSPKYLFRKEGQNVTLSCEQNLNHDAMYWYRQDPGQGLRLIYYSQIVNDFQKGDIAEGYSVSREKKESFPLTVTSAQKNPTAFYLCASRNAGGRYNEQFFGPGTRLTVL.

V is TRBV7-9 and J is TRBJ2-2; the D is unclear. Trimming took off 3 bases at V and 6 bases at J, with 8 bases between the two ends. Germline lookup yields CDR1 SEHNR and CDR2 FQNEAQ (reference sequence). The CDR3 is made up of 13 amino acids. The CDR3 is CASSFQGPGELFF. CDR3 nucleotides: TGTGCCAGCAGCTTTCAAGGACCCGGGGAGCTGTTTTTT.

This chain connects TRBV6-5 to TRBJ1-1, with D hard to call. The CDR3 sequence is 14 residues long. Germline CDR1 and CDR2: MNHEY and SVGAGI. V lost 2 bases and J lost 2, with 9 bases in between. CDR3: CASSYERHNTEAFF. In nucleotides, the CDR3 is TGTGCCAGCAGTTACGAGCGACATAACACTGAAGCTTTCTTT.

This sequence joins TRBV7-2 and TRBJ2-7, with 14 bases lining up with TRBD2. This CDR3 comprises 16 residues. The germline V gene encodes CDR1 SGHTA and CDR2 FQGNSA. The V segment lost 5 bases and the J segment 0 bases; nucleotides outside the gene matches: 3. The CDR3 protein is CASSRGLAGASYEQYF. CDR3 in DNA: TGTGCCAGCAGCCGGGGACTAGCGGGGGCCTCCTACGAGCAGTACTTC. Filled out from reference TRBV7-2 and TRBJ2-7, the complete variable domain reads GAGVSQSPSNKVTEKGKDVELRCDPISGHTALYWYRQSLGQGLEFLIYFQGNSAPDKSGLPSDRFSAERTGGSVSTLTIQRTQQEDSAVYLCASSRGLAGASYEQYFGPGTRLTVT.

V usage is TRBV5-1 and J usage is TRBJ1-3; D gene ambiguous. This CDR3 spans 12 amino acids. CDR1 is SGHRS and CDR2 is YFSETQ in the germline V gene. The ends were cut back, 0 bases at V and 4 bases at J, with 2 bases in the middle. CDR3 residues: CASSLEGNTIYF. DNA of the CDR3: TGCGCCAGCAGCTTGGAGGGAAACACCATATATTTT.

This chain links TRBV5-1 with TRBJ1-2, with D hard to call. Trimming took 4 bases from V and 2 from J, leaving 3 bases between them. This CDR3 spans 11 amino acids. CDR1 is SGHRS and CDR2 is YFSETQ in the germline V gene. The CDR3 coding sequence is TGCGCCAGCAGCGACAACTATGGCTACACCTTC. It is translated as CASSDNYGYTF.

This rearrangement joins TRBV2 to TRBJ1-1; D remains ambiguous. CDR3 length equals 13 residues. V shed 5 bases and J shed 1 base, with 8 bases lying between them. Germline assignment: CDR1 SNHLY and CDR2 FYNNEI. Here the CDR3 reads CASSKGWNTEAFF. CDR3 coding DNA: TGTGCCAGCAGTAAAGGTTGGAACACTGAAGCTTTCTTT. The entire variable domain, with the rest obtained from reference TRBV2 and TRBJ1-1, is as follows: EPEVTQTPSHQVTQMGQEVILRCVPISNHLYFYWYRQILGQKVEFLVSFYNNEISEKSEIFDDQFSVERPDGSNFTLKIRSTKLEDSAMYFCASSKGWNTEAFFGQGTRLTVV.

This clone was counted a few times. The V and J genes are TRBV5-5 and TRBJ2-7, with D possibly matching TRBD2 (5 bases). Germline assignment: CDR1 SGHKS and CDR2 YYEKEE (reference sequence). This CDR3 is built from 13 residues. V lost 4 bases, J lost 5 bases, and 13 bases lay in between. The CDR3 loop is CASSPLGSHEQYF. The CDR3 bases are TGTGCCAGCAGCCCACTAGGTTCCCACGAGCAGTACTTC.

The gene calls are TRBV30 and TRBJ1-6; the D gene is possibly TRBD1 (6 bases). Germline loops: CDR1 GTSNPN, CDR2 SVGIG (reference sequence). The CDR3 is 14 amino acids. Trimming took 5 bases from V and 7 from J, leaving 15 bases between them. CDR3 sequence (DNA): TGTGCCTGGGGGCTGGGGGCGCTAAATTCACCCCTCCACTTT. It is translated as CAWGLGALNSPLHF.

The CDR3 loop is CASSSRLVYSSHQPQHF. DNA for the CDR3: TGTGCCAGCAGCTCTAGGCTAGTTTATTCTTCGCATCAGCCCCAGCATTTT. The rearrangement uses TRBV7-8 and TRBJ1-5; no clear D gene. V gave up 4 bases and J gave up 5 bases, with 21 bases separating them. In germline, CDR1 is SGHVS, CDR2 FQNEAQ. This CDR3 comprises 17 residues.

The V call is TRBV29-1, the J call TRBJ2-1; 8 nucleotides agree with TRBD2. The CDR3 runs to 17 residues. V was pared by 0 bases and J by 7 bases, with 14 bases of the junction left unmatched. The germline gives CDR1 SQVTM, CDR2 ANQGSEA. CDR3 sequence (DNA): TGCAGCGTTGAAGATAGCACTAGCGGCCCTCCTGCGAATGAGCAGTTCTTC. This encodes CSVEDSTSGPPANEQFF.